Below are 26 T cell receptor beta chains sequenced from a single sample in a study of Graves' ophthalmopathy and Graves' hyperthyroidism. CDR3 regions of TCR beta were amplified from RNA transcripts. RT-PCR in the first round used HTBI primers; a second-round multiplex PCR followed. TCRdb redid the calling of the multiplex PCR reads with MiXCR, one entry per CDR3 protein. The sample shows a few hundred thousand distinct CDR3 sequences, roughly 17% of them seen only once. The sample consisted of peripheral blood. These receptors came from an adult man with Graves' ophthalmopathy.

This clonotype was seen many times. CDR3 bases: TGTGCCAGCAGTTCTCTCCGGGACAGTGGAAACACCATATATTTT. Translating it yields CASSSLRDSGNTIYF. The chain links TRBV6-2 or TRBV6-3 to TRBJ1-3, with TRBD1 matching 7 bases. Trimming at V came to 4 bases and at J to 3 bases, leaving 6 bases not matched to a gene. Germline V gives CDR1 MNHEY, CDR2 SVGEGT. The CDR3 runs 15 residues.

This clonotype was counted ten times or more. V and J are TRBV4-1 and TRBJ2-2; the match to TRBD2 covers 11 bases. Germline V gene data show CDR1 as MGHRA and CDR2 as YSYEKL. With V trimmed by 3 bases and J by 5 bases, 8 bases remained unmatched. The CDR3 is 17 amino acids. This CDR3 reads CASSHPLAGAGTGELFF. CDR3 in DNA: TGCGCCAGCAGCCACCCACTAGCGGGAGCGGGTACCGGGGAGCTGTTTTTT.

This clonotype was recorded a few times. The CDR3 protein is CAWSVSLAYEQYF. Here the CDR3 DNA reads TGTGCCTGGAGTGTATCACTAGCCTACGAGCAGTACTTC. The J gene is TRBJ2-7, the V gene TRBV30; TRBD2 is a possible D gene (5 bases). Germline V gene lookup returns CDR1 GTSNPN and CDR2 SVGIG (reference sequence). Trimming removed 0 bases from V and 2 bases from J, with 8 bases in between. The CDR3 has 13 residues.

There are many counts of this clonotype. This chain joins TRBV15 and TRBJ2-7; tentatively, D is TRBD1 or TRBD2 (5 bases each). Per the germline V gene, CDR1 is LNHNV and CDR2 is YYDKDF (reference sequence). This CDR3 has 16 residues. The V and J ends lost 0 bases and 3 bases respectively, with 15 bases between them. Here the CDR3 reads CATSRDGTGRGYEQYF. CDR3 coding DNA: TGTGCCACCAGCAGAGATGGAACAGGTCGGGGCTACGAGCAGTACTTC.

This clonotype was observed at least ten times. V and J are TRBV6-5 and TRBJ1-3; the D gene is possibly TRBD1 (5 bases). V was shortened by 4 bases and J by 4 bases, with 17 bases between the two germline ends. Germline lookup yields CDR1 MNHEY and CDR2 SVGAGI. CDR3 length: 16 amino acids. The CDR3 DNA follows: TGTGCCAGCAGTTCCGGGACCCCCGAAGAAGGAAACACCATATATTTT. This codes for CASSSGTPEEGNTIYF.

This clonotype was recorded many times. J is TRBJ2-5 and V is TRBV3-1; TRBD1 matches 7 bases. With V trimmed by 3 bases and J by 5 bases, 3 bases remained unmatched. CDR3 length: 13 residues. Per germline, CDR1 LGHDT and CDR2 YNNKEL (reference sequence). Here the CDR3 reads CASSHVRGETQYF. CDR3 sequence (DNA): TGTGCCAGCAGCCACGTCAGGGGGGAGACCCAGTACTTC.

This clonotype was counted ten times or more. DNA for the CDR3: TGTGCCAGCAGTTTCATCTCTCGCTACGAGCAGTACTTC. This gives the protein CASSFISRYEQYF. The chain uses TRBV28 and TRBJ2-7; D not certain. V was trimmed by 3 bases and J by 3 bases, leaving 9 bases between them. This CDR3 contains 13 residues. Germline assignment: CDR1 MDHEN and CDR2 SYDVKM.

This clonotype was counted ten times or more. The chain combines TRBV27 with TRBJ2-7; 8 nucleotides align to TRBD1. V shed 1 base, J shed 3 bases, and the junction held 8 bases outside the gene matches. Germline V gene lookup returns CDR1 MNHEY and CDR2 SMNVEV (reference sequence). The CDR3 covers 16 residues. The CDR3 region is CASSLLAGTGDYEQYF. CDR3 nucleotide sequence: TGTGCCAGCAGTTTATTGGCCGGGACAGGAGACTACGAGCAGTACTTC.

This clonotype was counted ten times or more. The chain is built from TRBV10-3 and TRBJ2-5; 10 positions match TRBD1. CDR1 is ENHRY, CDR2 SYGVKD, per germline. The length of the CDR3 is 13 residues. V lost 10 bases, J lost 2 bases, and 4 bases stayed unmatched. Here the CDR3 reads CATGTGEQETQYF. DNA for the CDR3: TGTGCCACTGGGACAGGGGAACAAGAGACCCAGTACTTC.

Ten or more counts support this clonotype. This chain joins TRBV11-2 and TRBJ2-7, with D perhaps assigned TRBD1 or TRBD2 (5 bases each). The germline CDR1 and CDR2 sequences are SGHAT and FQNNGV. The CDR3 length is 16 residues. The V end lost 7 bases, the J end lost 0 bases, and 19 bases lay between the germline ends. The CDR3 here is CASIPPGTPSSYEQYF. DNA for the CDR3: TGTGCCAGCATTCCCCCAGGGACCCCGAGCTCCTACGAGCAGTACTTC.

This rearrangement joins TRBV30 to TRBJ1-1; no reliable D call. V was trimmed by 5 bases and J by 5 bases, leaving 15 bases between them. The germline gives CDR1 GTSNPN, CDR2 SVGIG (reference sequence). The CDR3 has 13 amino acids. CDR3 nucleotides: TGTGCCTGGGTATTTCCGAGTCTTACTGAAGCTTTCTTT. Translating it yields CAWVFPSLTEAFF.

This clonotype appeared many times. The CDR3 nucleotides are TGTGCCAGCAGCTTAGGTCCGCGGGGAAGAGATACGCAGTATTTT. Protein product: CASSLGPRGRDTQYF. V usage is TRBV7-8 and J usage is TRBJ2-3, with D tentatively TRBD2 (6 bases). This CDR3 has 15 amino acids. V was cut by 1 base and J by 5 bases, with 13 bases left in between. Germline V gene sequence: CDR1 SGHVS, CDR2 FQNEAQ. The whole variable domain, remainder taken from reference TRBV7-8 and TRBJ2-3, is GAGVSQSPRYKVAKRGQDVALRCDPISGHVSLFWYQQALGQGPEFLTYFQNEAQLDKSGLPSDRFFAERPEGSVSTLKIQRTQQEDSAVYLCASSLGPRGRDTQYFGPGTRLTVL.

This clonotype was observed at least ten times. The rearrangement uses TRBV30 and TRBJ1-1; D call uncertain. This CDR3 has 12 residues. Germline CDR1 and CDR2: GTSNPN and SVGIG (reference sequence). Trimming left V 2 bases short and J 1 base short, with 5 bases between. The CDR3 loop is CAWSLRNTEAFF. The CDR3 coding sequence is TGTGCCTGGAGTCTACGGAACACTGAAGCTTTCTTT.

This clonotype was detected ten times or more. The V gene is TRBV12-3 or TRBV12-4, the J gene TRBJ1-1; TRBD1 aligns across 7 bases. Losses at the gene ends were 7 bases for V and 0 bases for J; bases not matched to a gene: 8. The CDR3 spans 15 residues. Written as DNA, the CDR3 is TGTGCCAGCACCCCACCCGACAGGGTGAACACTGAAGCTTTCTTT. It yields the protein CASTPPDRVNTEAFF.

The genes are TRBV12-3 or TRBV12-4 and TRBJ2-7, with 8 bases that match TRBD2. J lost 2 bases, V lost 6 bases, and 6 bases had no gene match. This CDR3 region has 14 residues. The CDR3 DNA reads as TGTGCCAGCAGCGGCAGGACTAGCACCTACGAGCAGTACTTC. This encodes CASSGRTSTYEQYF.

This clonotype came up many times. The chain employs TRBV18 and TRBJ1-5, with unresolved D. The CDR3 covers 14 residues. The V end lost 3 bases, the J end lost 0 bases, and 6 bases lay between the germline ends. Germline values: CDR1 KGHSH, CDR2 LQKENI. The CDR3 here is CASSPGSSNQPQHF. In DNA form, the CDR3 reads TGTGCCAGCTCACCGGGGAGTAGCAATCAGCCCCAGCATTTT. Full variable domain (missing parts from reference TRBV18 and TRBJ1-5): NAGVMQNPRHLVRRRGQEARLRCSPMKGHSHVYWYRQLPEEGLKFMVYLQKENIIDESGMPKERFSAEFPKEGPSILRIQQVVRGDSAAYFCASSPGSSNQPQHFGDGTRLSIL.

This clonotype has more than one count but fewer than ten. The chain recombines TRBV7-8 with TRBJ1-5; 10 bases align to TRBD1. Germline V CDR1 and CDR2: SGHVS, FQNEAQ. CDR3 size: 16 residues. V shed 5 bases and J 6 bases; nucleotides not matched to a gene: 10. The CDR3 nucleotides read TGTGCCAGCAGCCTAAAGCGGGACAGGGGCAGTCAGCCCCAGCATTTT. Its translation is CASSLKRDRGSQPQHF.

The chain is built from TRBV6-1 and TRBJ1-5; 9 bases are a match to TRBD1. Per germline, CDR1 MNHNS and CDR2 SASEGT. Trimming at V came to 5 bases and at J to 7 bases, leaving 9 bases not matched to a gene. The CDR3 spans 15 residues. CDR3 residues: CASSKNRGLGQPQHF. Written as DNA, the CDR3 is TGTGCCAGCAGTAAAAACAGGGGGCTCGGACAGCCCCAGCATTTT.

This clonotype occurred many times. The rearrangement uses TRBV5-5 and TRBJ1-1, with a possible D match to TRBD1 (6 bases). V dropped 0 bases and J dropped 8 bases, with 14 bases sitting between them. Per the germline V gene, CDR1 is SGHKS and CDR2 is YYEKEE (reference sequence). The CDR3 sequence is 14 residues long. The CDR3 here is CASSLVQGIGEAFF. CDR3 coding DNA: TGTGCCAGCAGCTTGGTTCAGGGGATCGGGGAAGCTTTCTTT.

This clonotype was observed many times. This chain links TRBV10-3 with TRBJ1-1, with 7 bases that match TRBD1. Germline CDR1 ENHRY, CDR2 SYGVKD. J was trimmed by 4 bases and V by 5 bases; bases with no gene match: 4. CDR3 length: 13 amino acids. CDR3 protein: CAISKDRATEAFF. The CDR3 coding sequence is TGTGCCATCAGTAAAGACAGGGCCACTGAAGCTTTCTTT.

The CDR3 protein is CASSLAAVNYGYTF. DNA for the CDR3: TGTGCCAGCAGCTTAGCGGCAGTCAACTATGGCTACACCTTC. The genes are TRBV7-2 and TRBJ1-2; D not resolved. Germline CDR1 reads SGHTA; CDR2 reads FQGNSA. Trimming took off 0 bases at V and 2 bases at J, with 7 bases between the two ends. This CDR3 spans 14 amino acids.

V is TRBV6-4 and J is TRBJ1-1, with D maybe TRBD1 (5 bases). The CDR3 is 20 amino acids. V shed 6 bases and J shed 5 bases, with 34 bases lying between them. CDR1 MRHNA and CDR2 SNTAGT come from the germline V gene. The CDR3 DNA follows: TGTGCCAGCAGAACCAACCCCGCGGGGGGACGCTCTTCCGTAAAAACTGAAGCTTTCTTT. As protein: CASRTNPAGGRSSVKTEAFF.

There are many counts of this clonotype. This chain connects TRBV29-1 to TRBJ1-2; D ambiguous. The germline V and J ends were trimmed by 3 bases and 1 base, with 15 bases remaining between them. Germline CDR1 reads SQVTM; CDR2 reads ANQGSEA. The CDR3 runs 15 residues. The CDR3 DNA reads TGCAGCGTTGACGCAGATCCGAGATTTAACTATGGCTACACCTTC. Residues: CSVDADPRFNYGYTF.

In its sample, this clonotype was seen many times. This may stem from a read error, because a much larger clone lies one nucleotide away. CDR3 in DNA: TGTGTCAGCAGCAGGGGACAGGGGCGTTCCCTCCACTTT. Amino acids: CVSSRGQGRSLHF. This chain joins TRBV12-3 or TRBV12-4 and TRBJ1-6; 10 bases map to TRBD1. The CDR3 contains 13 residues.

This clonotype showed up many times. The chain employs TRBV20-1 and TRBJ2-5; no clear D. Germline CDR1 DFQATT, CDR2 SNEGSKA (reference sequence). The CDR3 is 13 residues long. Trimming took off 4 bases at V and 1 base at J, with 10 bases between the two ends. DNA of the CDR3: TGCAGTGCTATTTTGGTGACCCAAGAGACCCAGTACTTC. Translating gives CSAILVTQETQYF.

This clonotype was picked up a small number of times. This rearrangement joins TRBV5-1 to TRBJ2-5; 10 bases are a match to TRBD2. The ends lost 3 bases at V and 1 base at J; junction bases unmatched: 12. The CDR3 loop spans 18 amino acids. Germline V gives CDR1 SGHRS, CDR2 YFSETQ. The CDR3 here is CASSSGFTSSGSQETQYF. CDR3 in DNA: TGCGCCAGCAGCTCGGGGTTTACATCTAGCGGGAGCCAAGAGACCCAGTACTTC.